A selection of T cell receptor beta chains follows, all from one sample in a study of blood T cell repertoires in COVID-19. The protocol was immunoSEQ multiplex PCR, while the TCRdb copy is restricted to in-frame clones and leaves out a portion. This sample has about 180,000 clones, with roughly 86% found just once. What was sequenced was PBMCs or T cells enriched from blood (not recorded which). Every receptor here comes from a woman aged 25 to 45 who had recovered from COVID-19. The CDR3 runs from the conserved cysteine through the conserved F or W. Fields, in order: D gene, V gene, J gene, clone size, CDR3 DNA, CDR3 protein. The D gene is left open where the match is weak. Some rows mark clone size as missing; the rest say once, few, many or name a class of expanded clone.

>TRBD2|TRBV7-9|TRBJ2-3|NA
TGTGCCAGCAGCTTCCTGTCTAGCGGGAGGCCGGATACGCAGTATTTT
CASSFLSSGRPDTQYF
>TRBD2|TRBV27|TRBJ2-7|NA
TGTGCCAGCAGTTTTGGGGCAGGACTAGCCTACGAGCAGTACTTC
CASSFGAGLAYEQYF
>NA|TRBV7-6|TRBJ2-7|NA
TGTGCCAGCAGTTCTAGGCCGGGACTGTCCTACGAGCAGTACTTC
CASSSRPGLSYEQYF
>NA|TRBV21-1|TRBJ2-7|NA
TGTGCCAGCAGCAAAGTTACCTTTCCGACTCCCAACCCTGTCGAAACCTACGAGCAGTACTTC
CASSKVTFPTPNPVETYEQYF
>TRBD1|TRBV19|TRBJ2-6|NA
TGTGCCAGTAGTTCATCGGGACAGTTCTCTGGGGCCAACGTCCTGACTTTC
CASSSSGQFSGANVLTF
>NA|TRBV7-2|TRBJ2-7|NA
TGTGCCAGCAGCTTAGGTGTGAGAGGGCTCCGAAGGCCCTACGAGCAGTACTTC
CASSLGVRGLRRPYEQYF
>NA|TRBV9|TRBJ2-7|few
TGTGCCAGCAGCGTAGGTCCAGCGGTTTCCACCTACGAGCAGTACTTC
CASSVGPAVSTYEQYF
>NA|TRBV24-1|TRBJ2-6|NA
TGTGCCACCAGTTTGGAGGGGACTTCCTGGGCCAACGTCCTGACTTTC
CATSLEGTSWANVLTF
>NA|TRBV6-5|TRBJ1-1|NA
TGTGCCAGCAGTCGTCGGGGGGTCCCTGAAGCTTTCTTT
CASSRRGVPEAFF
>TRBD1|TRBV28|TRBJ1-5|NA
TGTGCCAGCAGTTTATCCGGGACAGGCAATCAGCCCCAGCATTTT
CASSLSGTGNQPQHF
>NA|TRBV4-2|TRBJ2-5|NA
TGTGCCAGCAGCCAAGTTCGGACGCAAGGGGAGGACTTGGAGACCCAGTACTTC
CASSQVRTQGEDLETQYF
>NA|TRBV4-1|TRBJ2-3|NA
TGCGCCAGCAGCCAAGGGTCGGGCGGGTTTACAGATACGCAGTATTTT
CASSQGSGGFTDTQYF
>NA|TRBV3-1/TRBV3-2|TRBJ2-2|NA
TGTGCCAGCAGCCAAACTAGCACAACCGGGGAGCTGTTTTTT
CASSQTSTTGELFF
>NA|TRBV7-2|TRBJ1-3|NA
TGTGCCAGCAGCTTAGAGGCTCCACAGGGCGCCTCTGGAAACACCATATATTTT
CASSLEAPQGASGNTIYF
>TRBD1|TRBV19|TRBJ1-1|once
TGTGCCAGTAGTCCGAGACAGGGGAACACTGAAGCTTTCTTT
CASSPRQGNTEAFF
>TRBD1|TRBV18|TRBJ2-7|NA
TGTGCCAGCTCCCGCGGACAGGGCGCTTCCTACGAGCAGTACTTC
CASSRGQGASYEQYF
>NA|TRBV4-1|TRBJ2-5|NA
TGCGCCAGCAGCCACCTAGCCCGGGGGAGGAGAGAGACCCAGTACTTC
CASSHLARGRRETQYF
>TRBD2|TRBV7-8|TRBJ2-1|NA
TGTGCCAGCAGCCCGGGGGGAAGGCAGTTCTTC
CASSPGGRQFF
>TRBD2|TRBV11-3|TRBJ2-1|NA
TGTGCCAGCAGCTTAGGCATCGCGGGAGGATTGGACAATGAGCAGTTCTTC
CASSLGIAGGLDNEQFF
>NA|TRBV2|TRBJ2-7|NA
TGTGCCAGCAGAACAGGGGGGGACTACGAGCAGTACTTC
CASRTGGDYEQYF
>NA|TRBV7-7|TRBJ2-5|NA
TGTGCTAGCAGCTTCGCCCGCATGACTCAAGTTCGGGGGGAGACCCAGTACTTC
CASSFARMTQVRGETQYF
>TRBD1|TRBV5-4|TRBJ2-3|NA
TGTGCCAGCAGCTCGGGACAGACAGATACGCAGTATTTT
CASSSGQTDTQYF
>TRBD2|TRBV23-1|TRBJ2-1|NA
TGCGCCAGCAGCCGTAGATCCAATTACGTTAGCGGGAGACCCTATTACAATGAGCAGTTCTTC
CASSRRSNYVSGRPYYNEQFF
>NA|TRBV4-1|TRBJ2-3|NA
TGCGCCAGCAGCCTTCTAGCCGGCCGAGATACGCAGTATTTT
CASSLLAGRDTQYF
>NA|TRBV30|TRBJ1-2|NA
TGTGCCTGGATGCGTTATGATGGCTACACCTTC
CAWMRYDGYTF
>NA|TRBV24-1|TRBJ2-3|NA
TGTGCCACCAGTGACCAATTAGACAGGACAGATACGCAGTATTTT
CATSDQLDRTDTQYF
>TRBD1|TRBV28|TRBJ1-3|NA
TGTGCCAGCAGATCCACAGGGGTTTCCGGAAACACCATATATTTT
CASRSTGVSGNTIYF
>NA|TRBV9|TRBJ2-1|NA
TGTGCCAGCAGCGTAGGCTACAGCTCCTACAATGAGCAGTTCTTC
CASSVGYSSYNEQFF
>NA|TRBV20-1|TRBJ2-4|once
TGCAGTGCTAGTATTTCTCAAGGGGTTGGTTATGCCAAAAACATTCAGTACTTC
CSASISQGVGYAKNIQYF
>TRBD2|TRBV5-6|TRBJ2-5|NA
TGTGCCAGCAGCTGGCCGGGGGGGGACGCCCAAGAGACCCAGTACTTC
CASSWPGGDAQETQYF
>TRBD1|TRBV28|TRBJ2-7|NA
TGTGCCAGCAGTTCCGTCGGACAGGGGGCCTACGAGCAGTACTTC
CASSSVGQGAYEQYF
>TRBD2|TRBV6-5|TRBJ2-1|NA
TGTGCCAGCACCGTAGCGGGGGGGTCCTACAATGAGCAGTTCTTC
CASTVAGGSYNEQFF
>NA|TRBV15|TRBJ2-1|few
TGTGCCACCAGCAGGCACTCTTCCCTAGCGCGTTCCTACAATGAGCAGTTCTTC
CATSRHSSLARSYNEQFF
>NA|TRBV28|TRBJ1-3|NA
TGTGCCAGCTTAACGGGGGGAAACACCATATATTTT
CASLTGGNTIYF
>TRBD1|TRBV28|TRBJ1-4|NA
TGTGCCAGCAGTTTGCCGGGACAGGTCAATGAAAAACTGTTTTTT
CASSLPGQVNEKLFF
>NA|TRBV4-1|TRBJ2-7|NA
TGCGCCAGCAGCCAAGAGACAGGCGGGAGTGTCTACGAGCAGTACTTC
CASSQETGGSVYEQYF